Listed here are 8 T cell receptor beta chains from one sample, sequenced in a study of cytomegalovirus exposure and HLA in healthy donors. It was with 60 Vbeta and 13 Jbeta primers that the PCR ran. The data were produced by immunoSEQ multiplex PCR, yet TCRdb's version contains in-frame clones alone and is incomplete. Of 200,000 or so clones detected, about 88% appear once; the ten largest clones hold roughly 0.2%. Sequencing input: PBMCs. These receptor sequences come from a girl under three years old in good health and CMV-seronegative.

V and J are TRBV27 and TRBJ2-3; D possibly corresponds to TRBD2 (5 bases). This CDR3 has 14 amino acids. V was trimmed by 2 bases and J by 4 bases, leaving 10 bases between them. CDR1 and CDR2 (germline): MNHEY, SMNVEV (reference sequence). CDR3 amino acids: CASSLAGRADTQYF. The DNA of the CDR3 is TGTGCCAGCAGTTTAGCGGGCAGAGCAGATACGCAGTATTTT.

V is TRBV10-3 and J is TRBJ1-2; a possible D gene is TRBD1 (5 bases). The CDR3 has 15 residues. Germline assignment: CDR1 ENHRY and CDR2 SYGVKD. V lost 6 bases and J 8 bases, leaving 22 bases between the germline ends. CDR3 loop: CAIRESPGRGQGYTF. The DNA of the CDR3 is TGTGCCATCAGAGAGAGCCCTGGGAGGGGTCAGGGCTACACCTTC.

This chain joins TRBV30 and TRBJ1-6; 7 positions match TRBD1. With V trimmed by 5 bases and J by 7 bases, 8 bases remained unmatched. CDR1 is GTSNPN, CDR2 SVGIG, per germline (reference sequence). This CDR3 region has 14 residues. The CDR3 bases are TGTGCCTGGGGGAAAAGACAGGGAAATTCACCCCTCCACTTT. Residues: CAWGKRQGNSPLHF.

The chain is built from TRBV7-9 and TRBJ1-2, with D maybe TRBD1 (5 bases). CDR1 and CDR2 from the germline V gene are SEHNR and FQNEAQ (reference sequence). The CDR3 has 14 amino acids. V lost 1 base to trimming and J lost 8 bases, with 14 bases between them. The CDR3 reads CASSLGGTGGGYTF. Written as DNA, the CDR3 is TGTGCCAGCAGCTTAGGAGGGACCGGGGGGGGCTACACCTTC. Full variable domain (remainder filled in from reference TRBV7-9 and TRBJ1-2): DTGVSQNPRHKITKRGQNVTFRCDPISEHNRLYWYRQTLGQGPEFLTYFQNEAQLEKSRLLSDRFSAERPKGSFSTLEIQRTEQGDSAMYLCASSLGGTGGGYTFGSGTRLTVV.

With respect to this clone: The junction and the germline gene differ at one end; a read error may be behind it. The chain uses TRBV7-7 and TRBJ2-3; 10 bases agree with TRBD1. The CDR3 totals 16 residues. Per germline, CDR1 SSHAT and CDR2 FNYEAQ (reference sequence). CDR3 in amino acids: CASSLGTGAGTDTQYF. In DNA, the CDR3 is TGTGCTAGCAGCTTAGGGACAGGGGCTGGGACAGATACGCAGTATTTT.

The chain recombines TRBV7-2 with TRBJ2-7, with 10 bases fitting TRBD2. The junction had 4 bases not matched to a gene; V was cut back by 0 bases and J by 2 bases. This CDR3 is built from 16 residues. Germline values: CDR1 SGHTA, CDR2 FQGNSA. The CDR3 coding sequence is TGTGCCAGCAGCTTAGCTTGGAGCGGGAGGGCCTACGAGCAGTACTTC. Protein: CASSLAWSGRAYEQYF.

CDR3 loop: CASSPTSVWADTQYF. Here the CDR3 DNA reads TGTGCCAGCTCACCAACTAGCGTATGGGCAGATACGCAGTATTTT. The V gene is TRBV18, the J gene TRBJ2-3; 7 nucleotides align to TRBD2. After removal of 2 bases from V and 4 bases from J, the junction contained 6 bases not matched to a gene. There are 15 residues in the CDR3. Looked up from germline, CDR1 is KGHSH and CDR2 is LQKENI.

Details on this clone: An end of the junction differs from the germline gene, which may be a read error. The chain couples TRBV27 to TRBJ2-2, with D perhaps matching TRBD1 (5 bases). The CDR3 is made up of 14 amino acids. Germline CDR1 reads MNHEY; CDR2 reads SMNVEV (reference sequence). The CDR3 reads CASSLDRGTRELFF. CDR3 nucleotide sequence: TGTGCCAGCAGCTTAGACAGAGGCACCCGGGAGCTGTTTTTT.